The TCR beta chain under discussion was sequenced for a study of T cell repertoires in cytomegalovirus infection. Findings and caveats of the study: HLA-C-restricted CMV clonotypes gave the most frequent clonotype in two of eight donors. The cumulative frequency of public TCR beta families distinguished individuals who carried CMV together with the relevant HLA.

Turning to this clonotype: Its antigen is undetermined.

The CDR3 extends over 17 amino acids. Trimming pared 0 bases from V and 0 bases from J, leaving 12 bases between. The germline V gene encodes CDR1 MNHEY and CDR2 SVGEGT. TCRdb reprocessed the reads with MiXCR, giving one entry per CDR3 protein. There are 650,000 to 850,000 distinct CDR3 sequences in the sample; 25% to 30% occur only once, and over 10% lies in the top ten. Sample: cultured CD8+ T cells from PBMCs, taken from culture after CMV antigen stimulation. The receptor was derived from a human donor in good health (CMV status not recorded). Some clones in this sample may be carry-over from other donors' samples. The chain combines TRBV6-2 or TRBV6-3 with TRBJ2-1; TRBD2 might be the D (5 bases). The DNA of the CDR3 is TGTGCCAGCAGTTACTCGAGGGTCAGCGGCTCCTACAATGAGCAGTTCTTC. This gives the protein CASSYSRVSGSYNEQFF.